This is a list of T cell receptor beta chains from one sample in a study of Ad26.COV2.S vaccination and SARS-CoV-2 variants. Some clones are missing from TCRdb's copy, which holds only in-frame ones; the method was immunoSEQ multiplex PCR. The sample yields 400,000 to 450,000 clones, 80% to 95% seen once. The sample was peripheral blood, taken in a trial of Ad26.COV2.S vaccine versus placebo. The receptors derive from a person aged 18-60 years who received the Ad26.COV2.S COVID-19 vaccine or a placebo. The CDR3 runs from the conserved cysteine through the conserved F or W. D genes are given only for firm matches. Part of the rows lack a size; the others show once, few, many or a class for expanded clones.

v_call: TRBV10-3; d_call: -; cdr3_length: 14; clone_size: -; j_call: TRBJ1-3; cdr3_aa: CAIRTGQPENTIYF; cdr3_nt: TGTGCCATCAGAACCGGACAGCCTGAAAACACCATATATTTT
v_call: TRBV27; d_call: -; cdr3_length: 14; clone_size: -; j_call: TRBJ1-2; cdr3_aa: CASSLLGRAGGYTF; cdr3_nt: TGTGCCAGCAGTTTATTAGGACGGGCTGGTGGCTACACCTTC
v_call: TRBV15; d_call: -; cdr3_length: 13; clone_size: -; j_call: TRBJ1-1; cdr3_aa: CATSREYERRAFF; cdr3_nt: TGTGCCACCAGCAGAGAGTACGAGAGACGAGCTTTCTTT
v_call: TRBV29-1; d_call: TRBD1; cdr3_length: 12; clone_size: -; j_call: TRBJ1-1; cdr3_aa: CSVGTGETEAFF; cdr3_nt: TGCAGCGTTGGTACAGGGGAAACTGAAGCTTTCTTT
v_call: TRBV11-2; d_call: -; cdr3_length: 13; clone_size: -; j_call: TRBJ2-2; cdr3_aa: CASSLPSTGELFF; cdr3_nt: TGTGCCAGCAGCCTACCGAGCACCGGGGAGCTGTTTTTT
v_call: TRBV6-5; d_call: -; cdr3_length: 13; clone_size: -; j_call: TRBJ1-2; cdr3_aa: CASLGARDNGYTF; cdr3_nt: TGTGCCAGCCTCGGCGCCAGGGATAATGGCTACACCTTC
v_call: TRBV5-6; d_call: -; cdr3_length: 14; clone_size: once; j_call: TRBJ2-7; cdr3_aa: CASSLGPRGNEQYF; cdr3_nt: TGTGCCAGCAGCTTAGGTCCCAGGGGTAACGAGCAGTACTTC
v_call: TRBV5-1; d_call: TRBD1; cdr3_length: 15; clone_size: -; j_call: TRBJ1-4; cdr3_aa: CASSTGTGGNEKLFF; cdr3_nt: TGCGCCAGCAGCACAGGGACAGGGGGCAATGAAAAACTGTTTTTT
v_call: TRBV18; d_call: TRBD1; cdr3_length: 14; clone_size: -; j_call: TRBJ2-7; cdr3_aa: CASSPRDSSYEQYF; cdr3_nt: TGTGCCAGCTCACCTCGGGACAGCTCCTACGAGCAGTACTTC
v_call: TRBV19; d_call: TRBD1; cdr3_length: 16; clone_size: -; j_call: TRBJ2-3; cdr3_aa: CASRPGTVSSTDTQYF; cdr3_nt: TGTGCCAGTAGGCCCGGGACAGTATCTAGCACAGATACGCAGTATTTT
v_call: TRBV30; d_call: -; cdr3_length: 11; clone_size: -; j_call: TRBJ2-7; cdr3_aa: CAALRVYEQYF; cdr3_nt: TGTGCCGCGCTTAGAGTCTACGAGCAGTACTTC
v_call: TRBV30; d_call: -; cdr3_length: 14; clone_size: -; j_call: TRBJ2-5; cdr3_aa: CAWRLKGSRETQYF; cdr3_nt: TGTGCCTGGAGGCTTAAAGGGAGTAGAGAGACCCAGTACTTC
v_call: TRBV7-8; d_call: TRBD2; cdr3_length: 16; clone_size: -; j_call: TRBJ2-7; cdr3_aa: CASSLALWLAGIEQYF; cdr3_nt: TGTGCCAGCAGCTTAGCGCTTTGGCTAGCGGGTATCGAGCAGTACTTC
v_call: TRBV3-1/TRBV3-2; d_call: -; cdr3_length: 15; clone_size: -; j_call: TRBJ1-2; cdr3_aa: CASSQDSSGPVGYTF; cdr3_nt: TGTGCCAGCAGCCAAGATTCCAGCGGGCCCGTCGGCTACACCTTC
v_call: TRBV7-6; d_call: TRBD1; cdr3_length: 16; clone_size: -; j_call: TRBJ1-1; cdr3_aa: CASSPDRVVRNTEAFF; cdr3_nt: TGTGCCAGCAGCCCAGACAGGGTAGTTCGGAACACTGAAGCTTTCTTT
v_call: TRBV5-1; d_call: -; cdr3_length: 14; clone_size: -; j_call: TRBJ2-3; cdr3_aa: CASSSGGVEDTQYF; cdr3_nt: TGCGCCAGCAGCTCTGGGGGAGTGGAAGATACGCAGTATTTT
v_call: TRBV9; d_call: TRBD2; cdr3_length: 15; clone_size: -; j_call: TRBJ2-2; cdr3_aa: CASSVGGASTGELFF; cdr3_nt: TGTGCCAGCAGCGTCGGGGGGGCGTCCACCGGGGAGCTGTTTTTT
v_call: TRBV9; d_call: -; cdr3_length: 14; clone_size: -; j_call: TRBJ2-5; cdr3_aa: CASSPYTAEETQYF; cdr3_nt: TGTGCCAGCAGTCCATATACCGCGGAAGAGACCCAGTACTTC
v_call: TRBV19; d_call: TRBD1; cdr3_length: 17; clone_size: -; j_call: TRBJ2-5; cdr3_aa: CASKGALRQGDQETQYF; cdr3_nt: TGTGCCAGTAAGGGGGCCCTGCGACAGGGGGACCAAGAGACCCAGTACTTC
v_call: TRBV7-9; d_call: -; cdr3_length: 12; clone_size: few; j_call: TRBJ1-2; cdr3_aa: CASALSYYGYTF; cdr3_nt: TGTGCCAGCGCCCTATCTTACTATGGCTACACCTTC
v_call: TRBV4-3; d_call: -; cdr3_length: 14; clone_size: -; j_call: TRBJ2-3; cdr3_aa: CASSDWISTDTQYF; cdr3_nt: TGCGCCAGCAGTGACTGGATTAGCACAGATACGCAGTATTTT
v_call: TRBV6-6; d_call: -; cdr3_length: 15; clone_size: -; j_call: TRBJ2-3; cdr3_aa: CASSYGGIGTDTQYF; cdr3_nt: TGTGCCAGCAGTTACGGAGGAATCGGGACAGATACGCAGTATTTT
v_call: TRBV6-2/TRBV6-3; d_call: -; cdr3_length: 17; clone_size: once; j_call: TRBJ1-2; cdr3_aa: CASSYTRTASPNYGYTF; cdr3_nt: TGTGCCAGCAGTTACACCCGGACAGCGTCGCCTAACTATGGCTACACCTTC
v_call: TRBV9; d_call: -; cdr3_length: 12; clone_size: few; j_call: TRBJ2-3; cdr3_aa: CASSPDTDTQYF; cdr3_nt: TGTGCCAGCAGCCCAGACACAGATACGCAGTATTTT
v_call: TRBV5-1; d_call: TRBD2; cdr3_length: 16; clone_size: -; j_call: TRBJ2-1; cdr3_aa: CASSSDSSGRGGEQFF; cdr3_nt: TGCGCCAGCAGCTCCGACTCTAGCGGGAGGGGTGGTGAGCAGTTCTTC
v_call: TRBV2; d_call: -; cdr3_length: 15; clone_size: -; j_call: TRBJ2-7; cdr3_aa: CASRNIPGDPLEQYF; cdr3_nt: TGTGCCAGCAGGAACATCCCAGGGGATCCCCTCGAGCAGTACTTC
v_call: TRBV7-3; d_call: TRBD1; cdr3_length: 18; clone_size: -; j_call: TRBJ2-3; cdr3_aa: CASSLPGQGMVGTDTQYF; cdr3_nt: TGTGCCAGCAGCCTACCGGGACAGGGGATGGTGGGCACAGATACGCAGTATTTT
v_call: TRBV2; d_call: -; cdr3_length: 16; clone_size: -; j_call: TRBJ1-1; cdr3_aa: CASRDKSQGPTTEAFF; cdr3_nt: TGTGCCAGCAGGGACAAAAGTCAGGGTCCCACAACTGAAGCTTTCTTT
v_call: TRBV19; d_call: -; cdr3_length: 15; clone_size: -; j_call: TRBJ1-4; cdr3_aa: CASRPTGLTNEKLFF; cdr3_nt: TGTGCCAGTAGGCCAACAGGGTTGACTAATGAAAAACTGTTTTTT
v_call: TRBV11-1; d_call: -; cdr3_length: 13; clone_size: -; j_call: TRBJ2-1; cdr3_aa: CASSLVRGNEQFF; cdr3_nt: TGTGCCAGCAGCTTAGTTAGGGGCAATGAGCAGTTCTTC
v_call: TRBV30; d_call: TRBD2; cdr3_length: 17; clone_size: -; j_call: TRBJ2-7; cdr3_aa: CAWSGPLVGTTTYEQYF; cdr3_nt: TGTGCCTGGAGTGGACCGCTAGTAGGGACTACCACCTACGAGCAGTACTTC
v_call: TRBV5-4; d_call: -; cdr3_length: 13; clone_size: -; j_call: TRBJ2-5; cdr3_aa: CASSFRASETQYF; cdr3_nt: TGTGCCAGCAGCTTTAGGGCAAGCGAGACCCAGTACTTC
v_call: TRBV28; d_call: -; cdr3_length: 13; clone_size: -; j_call: TRBJ2-7; cdr3_aa: CASRKTTFYEQYF; cdr3_nt: TGTGCCAGCAGAAAGACCACCTTTTACGAGCAGTACTTC
v_call: TRBV18; d_call: TRBD1; cdr3_length: 15; clone_size: -; j_call: TRBJ2-4; cdr3_aa: CASSPGQGEGNIQYF; cdr3_nt: TGTGCCAGCTCACCCGGACAGGGGGAGGGAAACATTCAGTACTTC
v_call: TRBV29-1; d_call: TRBD1; cdr3_length: 14; clone_size: -; j_call: TRBJ2-7; cdr3_aa: CSVYGTGDTYEQYF; cdr3_nt: TGCAGCGTTTATGGGACAGGGGATACCTACGAGCAGTACTTC
v_call: TRBV6-5; d_call: -; cdr3_length: 15; clone_size: -; j_call: TRBJ2-7; cdr3_aa: CASSSFVGAAYEQYF; cdr3_nt: TGTGCCAGCTCTTCCTTCGTAGGGGCAGCCTACGAGCAGTACTTC
v_call: TRBV10-3; d_call: -; cdr3_length: 14; clone_size: -; j_call: TRBJ2-3; cdr3_aa: CAISESAVTDTQYF; cdr3_nt: TGTGCCATCAGTGAGTCGGCGGTCACAGATACGCAGTATTTT
v_call: TRBV4-1; d_call: TRBD1; cdr3_length: 18; clone_size: -; j_call: TRBJ2-2; cdr3_aa: CASSGPERDRGLTGELFF; cdr3_nt: TGCGCCAGCTCGGGCCCTGAGCGGGACAGGGGGCTAACCGGGGAGCTGTTTTTT
v_call: TRBV7-9; d_call: -; cdr3_length: 15; clone_size: -; j_call: TRBJ1-4; cdr3_aa: CASSLHTVTNEKLFF; cdr3_nt: TGTGCCAGCAGCTTACATACAGTAACTAATGAAAAACTGTTTTTT
v_call: TRBV11-2; d_call: -; cdr3_length: 16; clone_size: -; j_call: TRBJ1-2; cdr3_aa: CASSSPPGHTNYGYTF; cdr3_nt: TGTGCCAGCAGCTCGCCCCCGGGACATACTAACTATGGCTACACCTTC
v_call: TRBV12-3/TRBV12-4; d_call: -; cdr3_length: 13; clone_size: -; j_call: TRBJ1-1; cdr3_aa: CASSLEGDTEAFF; cdr3_nt: TGTGCCAGCAGTTTGGAGGGGGACACTGAAGCTTTCTTT
v_call: TRBV5-1; d_call: -; cdr3_length: 15; clone_size: -; j_call: TRBJ2-3; cdr3_aa: CASSLVAASTDTQYF; cdr3_nt: TGCGCCAGCAGCTTGGTTGCGGCTAGCACAGATACGCAGTATTTT
v_call: TRBV12-5; d_call: -; cdr3_length: 16; clone_size: -; j_call: TRBJ1-4; cdr3_aa: CASGSPDGGTNEKLFF; cdr3_nt: TGTGCTAGTGGTTCTCCCGACGGGGGAACTAATGAAAAACTGTTTTTT
v_call: TRBV6-5; d_call: -; cdr3_length: 15; clone_size: -; j_call: TRBJ1-2; cdr3_aa: CASKETITAYYGYTF; cdr3_nt: TGTGCCAGCAAAGAGACAATCACAGCCTACTATGGCTACACCTTC
v_call: TRBV11-2; d_call: TRBD2; cdr3_length: 15; clone_size: once; j_call: TRBJ2-7; cdr3_aa: CASSFGLAGSYEQYF; cdr3_nt: TGTGCCAGCAGCTTTGGACTAGCGGGATCCTACGAGCAGTACTTC
v_call: TRBV27; d_call: TRBD2; cdr3_length: 16; clone_size: -; j_call: TRBJ2-5; cdr3_aa: CASSQGLAGPTGTQYF; cdr3_nt: TGTGCCAGCAGTCAGGGACTAGCGGGACCTACTGGGACCCAGTACTTC
v_call: TRBV5-4; d_call: -; cdr3_length: 15; clone_size: few; j_call: TRBJ1-1; cdr3_aa: CASSLGSGPGTEAFF; cdr3_nt: TGTGCCAGCAGCTTGGGTTCGGGGCCAGGCACTGAAGCTTTCTTT
v_call: TRBV6-6; d_call: -; cdr3_length: 13; clone_size: once; j_call: TRBJ1-6; cdr3_aa: CASLPDGLSPLHF; cdr3_nt: TGTGCCAGTCTTCCGGACGGACTTTCACCCCTCCACTTT
v_call: TRBV10-3; d_call: -; cdr3_length: 17; clone_size: -; j_call: TRBJ1-6; cdr3_aa: CAISESPGRSYNSPLHF; cdr3_nt: TGTGCCATCAGTGAGTCGCCGGGCCGCTCCTATAATTCACCCCTCCACTTT
v_call: TRBV29-1; d_call: TRBD2; cdr3_length: 14; clone_size: -; j_call: TRBJ2-7; cdr3_aa: CSVVPRTSVYEQYF; cdr3_nt: TGCAGCGTTGTGCCTCGGACTAGCGTCTACGAGCAGTACTTC
v_call: TRBV18; d_call: TRBD1; cdr3_length: 15; clone_size: -; j_call: TRBJ2-7; cdr3_aa: CASSPSQGASYEQYF; cdr3_nt: TGTGCCAGCTCACCCTCCCAGGGGGCCTCCTACGAGCAGTACTTC
v_call: TRBV4-3; d_call: -; cdr3_length: 14; clone_size: -; j_call: TRBJ2-1; cdr3_aa: CASSQQRGTNEQFF; cdr3_nt: TGCGCCAGCAGCCAACAAAGGGGAACTAATGAGCAGTTCTTC
v_call: TRBV10-3; d_call: TRBD1; cdr3_length: 14; clone_size: -; j_call: TRBJ2-7; cdr3_aa: CAIGEGTGNGEQYF; cdr3_nt: TGTGCCATTGGGGAGGGGACAGGGAATGGCGAGCAGTACTTC
v_call: TRBV7-9; d_call: -; cdr3_length: 16; clone_size: -; j_call: TRBJ1-3; cdr3_aa: CASSLLGLTSGNTIYF; cdr3_nt: TGTGCCAGCAGCTTATTGGGCCTCACCTCTGGAAACACCATATATTTT
v_call: TRBV7-2; d_call: -; cdr3_length: 14; clone_size: -; j_call: TRBJ2-1; cdr3_aa: CASSLWASYNEQFF; cdr3_nt: TGTGCCAGCAGCTTGTGGGCGTCCTACAATGAGCAGTTCTTC
v_call: TRBV30; d_call: -; cdr3_length: 13; clone_size: once; j_call: TRBJ2-7; cdr3_aa: CAWSPGHSYEQYF; cdr3_nt: TGTGCCTGGAGCCCGGGACACTCCTACGAGCAGTACTTC
v_call: TRBV5-5; d_call: -; cdr3_length: 17; clone_size: -; j_call: TRBJ1-5; cdr3_aa: CASSISGGGAGNQPQHF; cdr3_nt: TGTGCCAGCAGCATCTCTGGGGGTGGGGCAGGGAATCAGCCCCAGCATTTT
v_call: TRBV28; d_call: -; cdr3_length: 15; clone_size: -; j_call: TRBJ1-5; cdr3_aa: CARRWDCLSNQPQHF; cdr3_nt: TGTGCCAGGAGATGGGACTGCCTTAGCAATCAGCCCCAGCATTTT
v_call: TRBV6-6; d_call: TRBD1; cdr3_length: 15; clone_size: -; j_call: TRBJ1-4; cdr3_aa: CASSARDRGLEKLFF; cdr3_nt: TGTGCCAGCAGTGCGAGGGACAGGGGGCTGGAAAAACTGTTTTTT
v_call: TRBV5-1; d_call: TRBD1; cdr3_length: 16; clone_size: -; j_call: TRBJ1-1; cdr3_aa: CASNRDREDRGTEAFF; cdr3_nt: TGCGCCAGCAACCGGGACAGGGAAGACCGAGGCACTGAAGCTTTCTTT